This T cell receptor (beta chain) came from a study of blood T cell repertoires in COVID-19. Whole-study context: Whether acute or convalescent, the COVID-19 samples came from the United States, Italy and Spain. T cells, B-cell-depleted T cells, or PBMCs provided the cDNA or gDNA that served as material.

Original processing notes: Reference gene primer amplification in the assay estimated nucleated cell counts. Measured with immunoSEQ multiplex PCR; TCRdb has only the in-frame clones, and not every one. V and J calls and clone size come straight from that table; D and trimming were deduced from the DNA. Among about 140,000 clones listed, about 80% were seen once. The CDR3 runs 14 residues. Trimming left V 6 bases short and J 2 bases short, with 13 bases between. Germline assignment: CDR1 LNHDA and CDR2 SQIVND (reference sequence). Sequenced sample: peripheral blood. This clonotype was sampled from a man in his 60s with acute or convalescent COVID-19. This chain links TRBV19 with TRBJ2-5; tentatively, D is TRBD1 (7 bases). CDR3 sequence (DNA): TGTGCCAGTAGCAAGGCGGGACAGCAAGAGACCCAGTACTTC. Translated: CASSKAGQQETQYF.